This record concerns one T cell receptor beta chain sequence. Its antigen is currently unknown. Method: immunoSEQ multiplex PCR; TCRdb's copy keeps in-frame clones and lacks some. The sample has roughly 76,000 clones; more than 70% are singletons. The CDR3 extends over 14 amino acids. This specimen belongs to a study of T cell responses to AZD1222 COVID-19 vaccine. Whole-study results and caveats: Possibly, clonal diversity was underestimated; donors were largely white British and included more females.

The starting material was peripheral blood, obtained on day 0 of AZD1222 vaccination. This receptor was obtained from an adult in good health. The rearrangement uses TRBV21-1 and TRBJ1-2; TRBD1, the table's D call, lacks a check against the DNA. TRBV21-1 is recorded as a pseudogene. Here the CDR3 DNA reads TGTGCCAGCAGCAAAGACAGGGTAGGCTATGGCTACACCTTC. This sequence encodes CASSKDRVGYGYTF.